The 3 T cell receptor beta chains reported below all come from one sample, sequenced in a study of blood T cells in healthy people across ages. Through a sample-barcoded 5' primer and a J-beta primer mix, a second PCR was run for roughly 6 to 12 cycles. TCRdb re-analysed the 5' RACE reads in MiXCR, keeping a single row per CDR3 protein. The top ten clones hold around 22% of a sample with about 720,000 distinct CDR3 sequences, 22% of them seen once. Sequencing input: blood. These receptors came from an older man in good health.

In this sample, this clonotype turned up a few times. Germline is not matched at one junction end, which may reflect a read error. The V call is TRBV7-2, the J call TRBJ2-3, with D unresolved. The CDR3 is 15 residues long. The germline CDR1 and CDR2 sequences are SGHTA and FQGNSA. This chain's CDR3 is CASGLAIPNTDTQYF. The CDR3 DNA reads TGTGCCAGCGGCTTAGCAATCCCCAACACAGATACGCAGTATTTT.

In the case of this clonotype: At one end the junction does not follow the germline gene, possibly because of a read error. This chain joins TRBV11-2 and TRBJ2-1; TRBD2 aligns across 9 bases. This CDR3 has 15 residues. Germline V gives CDR1 SGHAT, CDR2 FQNNGV. The chain's CDR3 is CASSFSGRPSKGISF. DNA of the CDR3: TGTGCCAGCAGCTTCAGCGGGAGGCCAAGTAAGGGAATATCCTTC. Looking up the rest from reference TRBV11-2 and TRBJ2-1 gives the full variable domain: EAGVAQSPRYKIIEKRQSVAFWCNPISGHATLYWYQQILGQGPKLLIQFQNNGVVDDSQLPKDRFSAERLKGVDSTLKIQPAKLEDSAVYLCASSFSGRPSKGISFGPGTRLTVL.

The sample holds a few counts of this clonotype. The chain is built from TRBV29-1 and TRBJ1-4, with a possible D match to TRBD1 (5 bases). The V end was cut by 6 bases, the J end by 2 bases, with 16 bases between. This CDR3 is built from 15 residues. The germline V gene has CDR1 SQVTM and CDR2 ANQGSEA. Here the CDR3 reads CSVDAPGVTNEKLFF. For the CDR3, the DNA is TGCAGCGTGGACGCCCCGGGGGTCACTAATGAAAAACTGTTTTTT.